This is a list of T cell receptor beta chains from one sample in a study of OX40 agonist ivuxolimab in advanced cancers. Clones were sequenced by immunoSEQ multiplex PCR, and TCRdb holds only the in-frame ones, with some missing. The table has tens of thousands of clones, under 90% seen once. Sequencing was performed on CD4+ or CD8+ T cells sorted from blood, taken in a trial of the OX40 agonist ivuxolimab. The receptors come from an adult with an advanced solid tumor such as melanoma, head and neck, liver or kidney cancer. CDR3s include the opening cysteine and the closing phenylalanine or tryptophan. A D gene is named only where the DNA matches it firmly. Clone sizes are given selectively: once, few, many, or a class where the clone is expanded.

abundance: NA; d_gene: NA; v_gene: TRBV19; j_gene: TRBJ1-2; CDR3aa: CASTPGYGYTF; CDR3nt: TGTGCCAGTACCCCAGGCTATGGCTACACCTTC
abundance: NA; d_gene: NA; v_gene: TRBV28; j_gene: TRBJ2-7; CDR3aa: CASSLPLGTHEQYF; CDR3nt: TGTGCCAGCAGCCTCCCTTTAGGGACCCACGAGCAGTACTTC
abundance: NA; d_gene: TRBD1; v_gene: TRBV11-2; j_gene: TRBJ1-3; CDR3aa: CASSPRTGAGNTIYF; CDR3nt: TGTGCCAGCAGCCCTCGGACAGGCGCTGGAAACACCATATATTTT
abundance: few; d_gene: NA; v_gene: TRBV5-1; j_gene: TRBJ1-4; CDR3aa: CASSLTGLSNEKLFF; CDR3nt: TGCGCCAGCAGCTTAACGGGGTTATCTAATGAAAAACTGTTTTTT
abundance: NA; d_gene: NA; v_gene: TRBV28; j_gene: TRBJ1-1; CDR3aa: CASSAPRTTFF; CDR3nt: TGTGCCAGCAGTGCACCAAGAACCACTTTCTTT
abundance: NA; d_gene: TRBD1; v_gene: TRBV6-6; j_gene: TRBJ2-2; CDR3aa: CASSSGTGEAGELFF; CDR3nt: TGTGCCAGCAGTTCCGGGACAGGGGAGGCCGGGGAGCTGTTTTTT
abundance: NA; d_gene: TRBD2; v_gene: TRBV7-9; j_gene: TRBJ2-3; CDR3aa: CASSWSGGVTSTDTQYF; CDR3nt: TGTGCCAGCAGCTGGAGCGGGGGGGTTACCAGCACAGATACGCAGTATTTT
abundance: NA; d_gene: TRBD1; v_gene: TRBV25-1; j_gene: TRBJ2-5; CDR3aa: CASRGDRGEVETQYF; CDR3nt: TGTGCCAGCAGAGGGGACAGGGGAGAGGTGGAGACCCAGTACTTC
abundance: NA; d_gene: NA; v_gene: TRBV7-2; j_gene: TRBJ2-1; CDR3aa: CASSLDGTMIREQFF; CDR3nt: TGTGCCAGCAGTCTAGACGGGACAATGATTCGGGAGCAGTTCTTC
abundance: NA; d_gene: NA; v_gene: TRBV2; j_gene: TRBJ1-2; CDR3aa: CASSEYPEGLRSF; CDR3nt: TGTGCCAGCAGTGAATACCCGGAGGGTCTTAGATCCTTC
abundance: NA; d_gene: NA; v_gene: TRBV6-4; j_gene: TRBJ1-4; CDR3aa: CASSVQEAGPYNEKLFF; CDR3nt: TGTGCCAGCAGTGTCCAGGAAGCCGGGCCCTATAATGAAAAACTGTTTTTT
abundance: NA; d_gene: NA; v_gene: TRBV11-2; j_gene: TRBJ1-1; CDR3aa: CASSYSGMNTEAFF; CDR3nt: TGTGCCAGCAGCTATAGTGGGATGAACACTGAAGCTTTCTTT
abundance: NA; d_gene: NA; v_gene: TRBV5-1; j_gene: TRBJ2-3; CDR3aa: CASSTRQPEDTQYF; CDR3nt: TGCGCCAGCAGCACCCGACAGCCCGAAGATACGCAGTATTTT
abundance: NA; d_gene: TRBD1; v_gene: TRBV7-9; j_gene: TRBJ2-5; CDR3aa: CASSPQGAWETQYF; CDR3nt: TGTGCCAGCAGCCCCCAGGGGGCCTGGGAGACCCAGTACTTC
abundance: NA; d_gene: NA; v_gene: TRBV4-1; j_gene: TRBJ1-5; CDR3aa: CASSHFHTRTGERTSNQPQHF; CDR3nt: TGCGCCAGCAGCCATTTTCATACTAGGACCGGAGAACGGACAAGCAATCAGCCCCAGCATTTT
abundance: NA; d_gene: NA; v_gene: TRBV21-1; j_gene: TRBJ1-4; CDR3aa: CASSKDQGPGYAGGKVSDEKLFF; CDR3nt: TGTGCCAGCAGCAAAGATCAGGGGCCAGGCTATGCCGGGGGGAAGGTTTCGGATGAAAAACTGTTTTTT
abundance: NA; d_gene: NA; v_gene: TRBV7-7; j_gene: TRBJ1-3; CDR3aa: CASSSGREAGNTIYF; CDR3nt: TGTGCCAGCAGCTCCGGGAGGGAAGCTGGAAACACCATATATTTT
abundance: few; d_gene: NA; v_gene: TRBV6-1; j_gene: TRBJ1-1; CDR3aa: CAVAGIDTEAFF; CDR3nt: TGTGCCGTGGCTGGGATCGACACTGAAGCTTTCTTT
abundance: few; d_gene: NA; v_gene: TRBV4-2; j_gene: TRBJ1-6; CDR3aa: CASSQDSGGSSPLHF; CDR3nt: TGTGCCAGCAGCCAAGATAGCGGAGGCTCCTCACCCCTCCACTTT
abundance: NA; d_gene: NA; v_gene: TRBV2; j_gene: TRBJ1-2; CDR3aa: CASSGTGTSGGYTF; CDR3nt: TGTGCCAGCAGCGGTACCGGGACGAGTGGGGGCTACACCTTC
abundance: few; d_gene: TRBD1; v_gene: TRBV5-6; j_gene: TRBJ2-5; CDR3aa: CASSLQQGLETQYF; CDR3nt: TGTGCCAGCAGCTTGCAACAGGGGTTAGAGACCCAGTACTTC
abundance: NA; d_gene: NA; v_gene: TRBV19; j_gene: TRBJ1-5; CDR3aa: CASREDRNQPQHF; CDR3nt: TGTGCCAGTAGGGAAGACAGAAACCAGCCCCAGCATTTT
abundance: NA; d_gene: NA; v_gene: TRBV18; j_gene: TRBJ1-1; CDR3aa: CASSPIDTNTEAFF; CDR3nt: TGTGCCAGCTCACCGATAGACACGAACACTGAAGCTTTCTTT
abundance: few; d_gene: NA; v_gene: TRBV2; j_gene: TRBJ2-6; CDR3aa: CASWGLPSGANVLTF; CDR3nt: TGTGCCAGCTGGGGGCTACCATCTGGGGCCAACGTCCTGACTTTC
abundance: NA; d_gene: NA; v_gene: TRBV19; j_gene: TRBJ1-3; CDR3aa: CASSMIGQVSGNTIYF; CDR3nt: TGTGCCAGTAGTATGATCGGGCAGGTCTCTGGAAACACCATATATTTT
abundance: NA; d_gene: TRBD2; v_gene: TRBV13; j_gene: TRBJ2-2; CDR3aa: CASSSYGLAGTNTGELFF; CDR3nt: TGTGCCAGCAGCTCCTATGGACTAGCGGGTACGAACACCGGGGAGCTGTTTTTT
abundance: NA; d_gene: NA; v_gene: TRBV10-3; j_gene: TRBJ2-3; CDR3aa: CAIGGRVGDTQYF; CDR3nt: TGTGCCATCGGCGGCAGGGTGGGTGATACGCAGTATTTT
abundance: NA; d_gene: NA; v_gene: TRBV7-8; j_gene: TRBJ2-5; CDR3aa: CASSLGVRETQYF; CDR3nt: TGTGCCAGCAGCTTAGGTGTGCGTGAGACCCAGTACTTC
abundance: NA; d_gene: TRBD1; v_gene: TRBV7-9; j_gene: TRBJ1-4; CDR3aa: CASSFAGGGNEKLFF; CDR3nt: TGTGCCAGCAGCTTCGCAGGGGGCGGGAATGAAAAACTGTTTTTT
abundance: NA; d_gene: TRBD1; v_gene: TRBV18; j_gene: TRBJ2-7; CDR3aa: CASSPRDRVEQYF; CDR3nt: TGTGCCAGCTCACCCCGGGACAGGGTCGAGCAGTACTTC
abundance: NA; d_gene: TRBD2; v_gene: TRBV7-2; j_gene: TRBJ2-3; CDR3aa: CASSSSGGARADTQYF; CDR3nt: TGTGCCAGCAGCTCTAGCGGGGGGGCGCGGGCAGATACGCAGTATTTT
abundance: once; d_gene: TRBD1; v_gene: TRBV9; j_gene: TRBJ1-1; CDR3aa: CASSAGTATNTEAFF; CDR3nt: TGTGCCAGCAGCGCCGGGACAGCTACGAACACTGAAGCTTTCTTT
abundance: NA; d_gene: NA; v_gene: TRBV30; j_gene: TRBJ2-3; CDR3aa: CASTPGYFTDTQYF; CDR3nt: TGTGCCTCCACCCCGGGGTACTTCACAGATACGCAGTATTTT
abundance: NA; d_gene: NA; v_gene: TRBV11-1; j_gene: TRBJ2-7; CDR3aa: CASSPATGGSYEQYF; CDR3nt: TGTGCCAGCAGCCCGGCGACAGGCGGGTCCTACGAGCAGTACTTC
abundance: NA; d_gene: NA; v_gene: TRBV7-2; j_gene: TRBJ2-7; CDR3aa: CASSHPSSREQYF; CDR3nt: TGTGCCAGCAGCCACCCTAGCTCGAGGGAGCAGTACTTC
abundance: NA; d_gene: TRBD1; v_gene: TRBV28; j_gene: TRBJ1-2; CDR3aa: CASSLGQGESGYTF; CDR3nt: TGTGCCAGCAGTTTGGGACAGGGGGAGTCTGGCTACACCTTC
abundance: NA; d_gene: TRBD1; v_gene: TRBV9; j_gene: TRBJ2-1; CDR3aa: CASSVAGQGASNEQFF; CDR3nt: TGTGCCAGCAGCGTAGCAGGCCAGGGGGCGAGCAATGAGCAGTTCTTC
abundance: once; d_gene: NA; v_gene: TRBV25-1; j_gene: TRBJ2-7; CDR3aa: CASSWQEDTYEQYF; CDR3nt: TGTGCCAGCAGTTGGCAGGAGGATACCTACGAGCAGTACTTC
abundance: few; d_gene: TRBD1; v_gene: TRBV7-2; j_gene: TRBJ1-2; CDR3aa: CASSLDRVGGYTF; CDR3nt: TGTGCCAGCAGCCTTGACAGGGTCGGTGGCTACACCTTC
abundance: NA; d_gene: NA; v_gene: TRBV5-1; j_gene: TRBJ1-1; CDR3aa: CASSMTERGEAFF; CDR3nt: TGCGCCAGCAGCATGACAGAGAGGGGTGAAGCTTTCTTT
abundance: NA; d_gene: NA; v_gene: TRBV6-5; j_gene: TRBJ2-2; CDR3aa: CASSPGRAAGELFF; CDR3nt: TGTGCCAGCAGTCCCGGGCGCGCCGCCGGGGAGCTGTTTTTT
abundance: NA; d_gene: TRBD1; v_gene: TRBV7-9; j_gene: TRBJ1-3; CDR3aa: CASSLGGQAGNTIYF; CDR3nt: TGTGCCAGCAGCTTGGGGGGACAGGCTGGAAACACCATATATTTT